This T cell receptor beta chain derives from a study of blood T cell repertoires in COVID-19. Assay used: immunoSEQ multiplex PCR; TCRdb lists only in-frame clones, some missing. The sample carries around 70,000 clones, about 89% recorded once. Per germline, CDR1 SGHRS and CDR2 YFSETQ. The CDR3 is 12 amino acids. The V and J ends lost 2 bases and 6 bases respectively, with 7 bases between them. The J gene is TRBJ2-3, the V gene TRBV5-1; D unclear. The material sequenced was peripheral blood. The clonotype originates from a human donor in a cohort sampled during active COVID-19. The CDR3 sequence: CASSFQTDTQYF. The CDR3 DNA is TGCGCCAGCAGCTTCCAAACTGATACGCAGTATTTT.